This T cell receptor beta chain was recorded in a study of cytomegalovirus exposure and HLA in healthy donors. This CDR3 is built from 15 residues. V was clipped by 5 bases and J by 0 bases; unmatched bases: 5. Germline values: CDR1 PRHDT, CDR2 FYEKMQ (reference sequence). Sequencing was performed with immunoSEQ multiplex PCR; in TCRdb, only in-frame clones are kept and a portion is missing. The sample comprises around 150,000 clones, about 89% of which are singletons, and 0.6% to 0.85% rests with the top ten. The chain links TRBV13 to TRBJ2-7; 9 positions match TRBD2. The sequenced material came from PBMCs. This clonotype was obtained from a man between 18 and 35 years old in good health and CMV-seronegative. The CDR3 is CASSPRGGGSYEQYF. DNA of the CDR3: TGTGCCAGCAGCCCGCGGGGGGGTGGCTCCTACGAGCAGTACTTC.